Listed below are T cell receptor beta chains from one sample, sequenced in a study of blood T cells in healthy people across ages. TCRdb re-called the 5' RACE reads through MiXCR, storing one row per CDR3 protein. The sample has approximately 670,000 distinct CDR3 sequences; less than 45% are singletons. Input material: blood. These receptors were taken from an older man in good health. Each CDR3 is given with its conserved first and last residue. The D gene is left open where the match is weak. Clone size, where shown, is once, few, many, or a class for clones that have expanded.

abundance	v_gene	j_gene	d_gene	CDR3aa	CDR3nt
.	TRBV4-2	TRBJ2-5	.	CASSQGVRRGEETQYF	TGTGCCAGCAGCCAAGGGGTACGGAGAGGGGAAGAGACCCAGTACTTC
.	TRBV27	TRBJ2-2	TRBD1	CASSSRTGGWGELFF	TGTGCCAGCAGTTCCAGGACAGGGGGCTGGGGGGAGCTGTTTTTT
many	TRBV25-1	TRBJ2-7	.	CASSDPQGRSYEQYF	TGTGCCAGCAGTGACCCCCAGGGACGCTCTTACGAGCAGTACTTC
few	TRBV20-1	TRBJ2-1	TRBD2	CSASGTTYNEQFF	TGCAGCGCTTCTGGGACTACATACAATGAGCAGTTCTTC
few	TRBV7-2	TRBJ2-4	TRBD2	CASRWTSGPLEEQYF	TGTGCCAGCAGATGGACTAGCGGCCCTTTAGAAGAGCAGTACTTC
.	TRBV27	TRBJ2-6	.	CASSPWGTVANVLTF	TGTGCCAGCAGCCCCTGGGGTACCGTGGCCAACGTCCTGACTTTC
.	TRBV20-1	TRBJ2-7	TRBD2	CSAQPQRGSHEQYF	TGCAGTGCCCAGCCCCAGCGGGGGTCGCACGAGCAGTACTTC
.	TRBV20-1	TRBJ2-5	TRBD1	CSTHDRAQETQYF	TGCAGTACTCATGACAGGGCACAAGAGACCCAGTACTTC
few	TRBV6-2/TRBV6-3	TRBJ1-2	.	CASSQDDYLNYGYTF	TGTGCCAGCAGCCAGGACGACTACCTTAACTATGGCTACACCTTC
.	TRBV6-5	TRBJ2-1	TRBD2	CASSYSRPGLASGEQFF	TGTGCCAGCAGTTACTCGCGTCCGGGACTAGCTTCAGGGGAGCAGTTCTTC
.	TRBV10-2	TRBJ2-2	.	CASFPVRGGLTGELFF	TGCGCCAGCTTTCCCGTACGAGGGGGACTAACCGGGGAGCTGTTTTTT
many	TRBV7-2	TRBJ2-1	.	CASSLDRNEQFF	TGTGCCAGCAGCCTTGACAGGAATGAGCAGTTCTTC
many	TRBV29-1	TRBJ1-1	TRBD1	CSANTGDTEAFF	TGCAGCGCTAATACAGGGGACACTGAAGCTTTCTTT
once	TRBV11-1	TRBJ1-4	.	CASSLRRMGSTLRTTNEKLFF	TGTGCCAGCAGCTTAAGGAGAATGGGCAGTACTCTCCGAACAACTAATGAAAAACTGTTTTTT
.	TRBV6-2/TRBV6-3	TRBJ2-5	TRBD2	CASSPIIAGVKETQYF	TGTGCCAGCAGCCCCATTATAGCGGGAGTTAAAGAGACCCAGTACTTC
few	TRBV28	TRBJ2-7	.	CASTRDIPYEQYF	TGTGCCAGCACCAGGGACATTCCTTACGAGCAGTACTTC
.	TRBV14	TRBJ2-7	TRBD2	CASSQESLAGARDEQYF	TGTGCCAGCAGCCAAGAGTCCTTAGCGGGAGCTAGGGACGAGCAGTACTTC
few	TRBV7-9	TRBJ2-3	TRBD1	CASSSPGTGITDTQYF	TGTGCCAGCAGCTCCCCCGGGACAGGGATTACAGATACGCAGTATTTT
.	TRBV7-2	TRBJ2-2	.	CASSPRQGYGTGELFF	TGTGCCAGCAGCCCCCGGCAGGGGTACGGCACCGGGGAGCTGTTTTTT
few	TRBV12-3/TRBV12-4	TRBJ2-2	.	CASSLVFAGELFF	TGTGCCAGCAGTTTAGTATTTGCAGGGGAGCTGTTTTTT
few	TRBV5-1	TRBJ2-1	.	CASRRAGLYNEQFF	TGCGCCAGCAGGCGGGCCGGCCTTTACAATGAGCAGTTCTTC
few	TRBV5-1	TRBJ1-1	.	CASSLAGYRTEAFF	TGCGCCAGCAGCTTGGCCGGATACCGGACTGAAGCTTTCTTT
few	TRBV20-1	TRBJ2-3	.	CSAKRAGPDTQYF	TGCAGTGCTAAACGAGCGGGCCCAGATACGCAGTATTTT
few	TRBV20-1	TRBJ2-1	.	CSATTGANEQFF	TGCAGTGCTACTACAGGTGCCAATGAGCAGTTCTTC
few	TRBV12-3/TRBV12-4	TRBJ2-1	.	CASSPGTPKEFF	TGTGCCAGCAGTCCCGGGACCCCGAAAGAGTTCTTC
once	TRBV6-5	TRBJ2-7	TRBD1	CASSTGQGAASDEQYF	TGTGCCAGCAGTACTGGACAGGGGGCAGCCTCGGACGAGCAGTACTTC
many	TRBV29-1	TRBJ2-3	TRBD1	CSVGRRDRASTDTQYF	TGCAGCGTCGGAAGGCGGGACAGGGCTAGCACAGATACGCAGTATTTT
.	TRBV10-3	TRBJ1-1	TRBD1	CAISERGTGMNTEAFF	TGTGCCATCAGTGAAAGGGGGACAGGAATGAACACTGAAGCTTTCTTT
.	TRBV9	TRBJ1-1	.	CASSVDSRRLATEAFF	TGTGCCAGCAGCGTAGACTCCCGGAGGTTGGCCACTGAAGCTTTCTTT
few	TRBV7-2	TRBJ2-6	.	CASSLSPPVGVSGANVLTF	TGTGCCAGCAGCTTATCTCCACCGGTAGGCGTCTCTGGGGCCAACGTCCTGACTTTC
.	TRBV4-1	TRBJ2-3	TRBD2	CASSQARLAGGDTQYF	TGCGCCAGCAGCCAAGCCCGACTAGCGGGGGGAGATACGCAGTATTTT
.	TRBV20-1	TRBJ2-5	TRBD2	CSARENPAGELLQYF	TGCAGTGCTAGAGAGAATCCAGCGGGAGAGCTTTTGCAGTACTTC
many	TRBV29-1	TRBJ2-3	.	CSVERGRTSTDTQYF	TGCAGCGTTGAACGGGGGCGAACTAGCACAGATACGCAGTATTTT
few	TRBV21-1	TRBJ2-3	.	CATTGDDLSTDTQYF	TGTGCCACGACCGGGGACGATCTAAGCACAGATACGCAGTATTTT
.	TRBV9	TRBJ1-4	.	CASSPREGRSEKLFF	TGTGCCAGCAGCCCGAGGGAGGGTCGGTCTGAAAAACTGTTTTTT
.	TRBV20-1	TRBJ2-7	TRBD2	CSARTGTSGGRRYNEQYF	TGCAGTGCTAGAACGGGGACTAGCGGGGGAAGGAGGTACAATGAGCAGTACTTC
many	TRBV12-3/TRBV12-4	TRBJ1-2	TRBD1	CASSSDRDYGYTF	TGTGCCAGCAGTTCGGACAGGGACTATGGCTACACCTTC
.	TRBV7-9	TRBJ2-4	.	CASSKRGDEAKNIQYF	TGTGCCAGCAGCAAAAGGGGGGATGAGGCCAAAAACATTCAGTACTTC
.	TRBV11-3	TRBJ2-7	.	CASSLQGIEEQYF	TGTGCCAGCAGCTTACAGGGGATAGAGGAGCAGTACTTC
.	TRBV5-1	TRBJ1-5	.	CASSLDGQPWHF	TGCGCCAGCAGCTTGGACGGTCAGCCCTGGCATTTT
.	TRBV6-2/TRBV6-3	TRBJ2-3	TRBD2	CASSRFIAGQKDTQYF	TGTGCCAGCAGTCGTTTTATAGCGGGGCAAAAGGATACGCAGTATTTT
.	TRBV6-5	TRBJ2-2	TRBD2	CASSYLPGLAGGTGTGELFF	TGTGCCAGCAGTTACCTACCGGGACTAGCGGGAGGAACGGGGACCGGGGAGCTGTTTTTT
.	TRBV20-1	TRBJ1-2	.	CSARDTTLYGYTF	TGCAGTGCTAGAGATACGACGCTTTATGGCTACACCTTC
.	TRBV25-1	TRBJ2-5	.	CAVDFQETQYF	TGTGCCGTGGACTTCCAAGAGACCCAGTACTTC
many	TRBV10-2	TRBJ2-5	.	CASSESIGHTQETQYF	TGCGCCAGCAGTGAGTCTATAGGACACACCCAAGAGACCCAGTACTTC
.	TRBV20-1	TRBJ1-6	.	CSASGTQTYSSPLHF	TGCAGTGCTAGCGGGACTCAAACCTATAGTTCACCCCTCCACTTT
.	TRBV11-2	TRBJ2-7	TRBD2	CASSGTSGSFYEQYF	TGTGCCAGCAGCGGTACTAGCGGGAGTTTCTACGAGCAGTACTTC
once	TRBV6-5	TRBJ2-3	.	CASSRDRLDTQYF	TGTGCCAGCAGCAGAGACAGGCTCGATACGCAGTATTTT
few	TRBV6-5	TRBJ2-4	TRBD1	CASSGQVGIQYF	TGTGCCAGCAGCGGACAGGTCGGCATTCAGTACTTC
few	TRBV7-8	TRBJ2-1	TRBD2	CASSLRVYGRGFGPYNEQFF	TGTGCCAGCAGCTTAAGGGTTTACGGGAGGGGCTTTGGGCCCTACAATGAGCAGTTCTTC
once	TRBV29-1	TRBJ2-5	.	CSGCRTLQETQYF	TGCAGCGGGTGTAGGACCCTTCAAGAGACCCAGTACTTC
.	TRBV20-1	TRBJ2-1	.	CSAREQGGAYNEQFF	TGCAGTGCTAGAGAGCAGGGGGGGGCCTACAATGAGCAGTTCTTC
.	TRBV20-1	TRBJ2-7	.	CSAQIGDLYEQYF	TGCAGTGCACAGATCGGGGATCTGTACGAGCAGTACTTC
.	TRBV20-1	TRBJ2-3	.	CSVPTMRSLTDTQYF	TGCAGTGTCCCGACTATGCGGTCCCTCACAGATACGCAGTATTTT
.	TRBV7-2	TRBJ2-3	TRBD2	CASSLQGGGATDTQYF	TGTGCCAGCAGCCTTCAAGGCGGGGGGGCCACAGATACGCAGTATTTT
.	TRBV12-5	TRBJ2-6	.	CASGLAPGANVLTF	TGTGCTAGTGGGTTAGCTCCTGGGGCCAACGTCCTGACTTTC
.	TRBV4-3	TRBJ1-1	.	CASSHPGKGAEAFF	TGCGCCAGCAGCCATCCGGGGAAGGGCGCTGAAGCTTTCTTT
.	TRBV20-1	TRBJ2-5	.	CSASKLVLWETQYF	TGCAGTGCTAGCAAACTCGTACTTTGGGAGACCCAGTACTTC
.	TRBV27	TRBJ1-3	.	CASSPGTISGNTIYF	TGTGCCAGCAGTCCCGGGACAATCTCTGGAAACACCATATATTTT
.	TRBV20-1	TRBJ1-4	TRBD1	CSATTGGQEKLFF	TGCAGTGCAACGACAGGGGGCCAGGAAAAACTGTTTTTT